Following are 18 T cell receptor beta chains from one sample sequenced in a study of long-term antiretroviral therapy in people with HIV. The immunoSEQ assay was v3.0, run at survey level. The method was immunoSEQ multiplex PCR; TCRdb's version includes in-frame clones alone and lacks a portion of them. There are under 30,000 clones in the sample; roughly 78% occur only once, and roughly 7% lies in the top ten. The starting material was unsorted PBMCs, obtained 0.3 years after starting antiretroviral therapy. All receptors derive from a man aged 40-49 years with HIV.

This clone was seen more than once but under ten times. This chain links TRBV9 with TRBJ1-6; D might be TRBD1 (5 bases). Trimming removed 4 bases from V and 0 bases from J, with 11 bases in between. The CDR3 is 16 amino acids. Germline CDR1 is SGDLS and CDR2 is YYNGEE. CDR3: CASSPGGNSYNSPLHF. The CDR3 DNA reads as TGTGCCAGCAGCCCCGGGGGGAACTCCTATAATTCACCCCTCCACTTT.

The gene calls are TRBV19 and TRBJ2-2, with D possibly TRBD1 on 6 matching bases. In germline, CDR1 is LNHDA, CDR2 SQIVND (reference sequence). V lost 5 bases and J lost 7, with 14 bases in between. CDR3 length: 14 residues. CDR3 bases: TGTGCCAGTAGTGTGGGGGCCGACTTCGGGGAGCTGTTTTTT. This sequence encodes CASSVGADFGELFF.

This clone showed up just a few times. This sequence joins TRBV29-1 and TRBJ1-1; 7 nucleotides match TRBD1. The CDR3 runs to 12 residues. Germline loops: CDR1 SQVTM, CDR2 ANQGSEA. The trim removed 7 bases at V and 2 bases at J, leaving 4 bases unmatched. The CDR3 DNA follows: TGCAGCGATAGACAGGGCAACACTGAAGCTTTCTTT. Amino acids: CSDRQGNTEAFF.

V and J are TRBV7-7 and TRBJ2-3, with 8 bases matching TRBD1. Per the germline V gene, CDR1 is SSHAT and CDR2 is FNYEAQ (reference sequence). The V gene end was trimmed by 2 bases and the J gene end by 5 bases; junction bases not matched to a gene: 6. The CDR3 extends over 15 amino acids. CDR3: CASSLIQGAEDTQYF. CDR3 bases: TGTGCCAGCAGCTTAATCCAGGGGGCCGAAGATACGCAGTATTTT.

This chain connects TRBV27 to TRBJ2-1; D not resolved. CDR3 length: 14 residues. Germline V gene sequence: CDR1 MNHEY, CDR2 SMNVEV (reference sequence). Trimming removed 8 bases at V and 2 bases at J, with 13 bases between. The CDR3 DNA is TGTGCCAGCGTACCTGCGGCGGCCTACAATGAGCAGTTCTTC. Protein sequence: CASVPAAAYNEQFF.

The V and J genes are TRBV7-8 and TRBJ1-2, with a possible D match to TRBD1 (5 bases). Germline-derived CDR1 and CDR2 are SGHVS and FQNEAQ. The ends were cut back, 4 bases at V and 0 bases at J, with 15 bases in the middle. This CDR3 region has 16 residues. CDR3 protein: CASSYGGSWANYGYTF. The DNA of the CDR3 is TGTGCCAGCAGCTACGGGGGGAGTTGGGCTAACTATGGCTACACCTTC.

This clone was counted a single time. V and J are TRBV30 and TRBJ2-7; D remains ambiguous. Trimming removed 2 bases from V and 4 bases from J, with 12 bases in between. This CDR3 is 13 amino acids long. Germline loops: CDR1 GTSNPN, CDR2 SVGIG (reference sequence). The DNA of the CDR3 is TGTGCCTGGAGTTCCCTGGGTCGGTACGAGCAGTACTTC. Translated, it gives CAWSSLGRYEQYF. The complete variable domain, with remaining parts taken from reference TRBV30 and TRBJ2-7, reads SQTIHQWPATLVQPVGSPLSLECTVEGTSNPNLYWYRQAAGRGLQLLFYSVGIGQISSEVPQNLSASRPQDRQFILSSKKLLLSDSGFYLCAWSSLGRYEQYFGPGTRLTVT.

The DNA for the CDR3 is TGCGCCAGCAGCTTATCCGGTTTGGACACCGGGGAGCTGTTTTTT. Protein: CASSLSGLDTGELFF. J is TRBJ2-2 and V is TRBV5-1, with D hard to call. V was cut by 2 bases and J by 3 bases, with 11 bases left in between. This CDR3 has 15 amino acids. Germline V gene lookup returns CDR1 SGHRS and CDR2 YFSETQ.

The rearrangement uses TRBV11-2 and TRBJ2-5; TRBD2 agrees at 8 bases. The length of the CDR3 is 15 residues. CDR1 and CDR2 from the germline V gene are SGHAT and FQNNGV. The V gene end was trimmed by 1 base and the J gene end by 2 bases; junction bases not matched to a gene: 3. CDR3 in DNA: TGTGCCAGCAGCTTAGCGGGAGGGAGTCAAGAGACCCAGTACTTC. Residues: CASSLAGGSQETQYF.

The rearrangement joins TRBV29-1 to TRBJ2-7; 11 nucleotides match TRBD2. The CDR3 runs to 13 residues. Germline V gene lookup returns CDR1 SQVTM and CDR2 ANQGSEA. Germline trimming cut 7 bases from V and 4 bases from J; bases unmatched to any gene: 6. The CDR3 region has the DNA TGCAGCGCTGTAGCGGGAGGGCTGTACGAGCAGTACTTC. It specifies CSAVAGGLYEQYF.

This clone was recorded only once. The CDR3 nucleotides are TGTGCCAGTAGTCCCCGGGCAGATACGCAGTATTTT. This gives the protein CASSPRADTQYF. This rearrangement joins TRBV19 to TRBJ2-3; D is ambiguous. Germline values: CDR1 LNHDA, CDR2 SQIVND (reference sequence). The ends were cut back, 5 bases at V and 4 bases at J, with 7 bases in the middle. The CDR3 has 12 amino acids.

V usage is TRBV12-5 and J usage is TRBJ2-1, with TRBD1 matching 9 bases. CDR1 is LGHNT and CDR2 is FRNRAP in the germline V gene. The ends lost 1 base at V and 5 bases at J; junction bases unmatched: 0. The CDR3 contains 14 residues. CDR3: CASGLGDRDNEQFF. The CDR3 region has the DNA TGTGCTAGTGGTTTGGGGGACAGGGACAATGAGCAGTTCTTC.

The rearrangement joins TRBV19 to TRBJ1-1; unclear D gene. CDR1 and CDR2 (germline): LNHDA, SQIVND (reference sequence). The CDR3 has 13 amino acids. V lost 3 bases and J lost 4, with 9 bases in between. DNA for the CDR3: TGTGCCAGTAGTATCCCGACCATCACTGAAGCTTTCTTT. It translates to CASSIPTITEAFF.

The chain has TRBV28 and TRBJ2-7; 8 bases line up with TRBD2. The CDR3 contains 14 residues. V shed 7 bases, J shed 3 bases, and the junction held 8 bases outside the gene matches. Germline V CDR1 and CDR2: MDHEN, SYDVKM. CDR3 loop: CASIPPAGGYEQYF. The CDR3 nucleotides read TGTGCCAGCATCCCGCCCGCGGGGGGCTACGAGCAGTACTTC.

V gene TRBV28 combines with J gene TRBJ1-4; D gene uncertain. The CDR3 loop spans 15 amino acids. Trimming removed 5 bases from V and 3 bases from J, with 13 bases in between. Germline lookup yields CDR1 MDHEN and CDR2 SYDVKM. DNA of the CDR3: TGTGCCAGCAGTCCGCCCGGGATCCCTAATGAAAAACTGTTTTTT. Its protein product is CASSPPGIPNEKLFF.

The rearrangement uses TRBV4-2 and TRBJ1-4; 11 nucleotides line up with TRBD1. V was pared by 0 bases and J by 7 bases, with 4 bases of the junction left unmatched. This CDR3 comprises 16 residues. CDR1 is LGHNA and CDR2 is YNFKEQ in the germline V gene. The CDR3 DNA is TGTGCCAGCAGCCAAGATCTCGGACAGGGGGCTGAAAAACTGTTTTTT. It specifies CASSQDLGQGAEKLFF.

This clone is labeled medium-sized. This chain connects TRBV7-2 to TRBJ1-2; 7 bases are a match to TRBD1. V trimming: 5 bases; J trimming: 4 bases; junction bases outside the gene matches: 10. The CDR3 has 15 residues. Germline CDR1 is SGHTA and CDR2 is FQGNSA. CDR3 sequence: CASSPQTGPLYGYTF. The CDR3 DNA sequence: TGTGCCAGCAGCCCACAGACAGGGCCTCTCTATGGCTACACCTTC.

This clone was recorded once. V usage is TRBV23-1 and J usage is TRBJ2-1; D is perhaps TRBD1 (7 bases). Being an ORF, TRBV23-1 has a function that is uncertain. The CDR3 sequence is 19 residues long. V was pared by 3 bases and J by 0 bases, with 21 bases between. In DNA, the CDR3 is TGCGCCAGCAGTCACGGGGGTAGACAGGGTCGGGACTCCTACAATGAGCAGTTCTTC. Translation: CASSHGGRQGRDSYNEQFF.